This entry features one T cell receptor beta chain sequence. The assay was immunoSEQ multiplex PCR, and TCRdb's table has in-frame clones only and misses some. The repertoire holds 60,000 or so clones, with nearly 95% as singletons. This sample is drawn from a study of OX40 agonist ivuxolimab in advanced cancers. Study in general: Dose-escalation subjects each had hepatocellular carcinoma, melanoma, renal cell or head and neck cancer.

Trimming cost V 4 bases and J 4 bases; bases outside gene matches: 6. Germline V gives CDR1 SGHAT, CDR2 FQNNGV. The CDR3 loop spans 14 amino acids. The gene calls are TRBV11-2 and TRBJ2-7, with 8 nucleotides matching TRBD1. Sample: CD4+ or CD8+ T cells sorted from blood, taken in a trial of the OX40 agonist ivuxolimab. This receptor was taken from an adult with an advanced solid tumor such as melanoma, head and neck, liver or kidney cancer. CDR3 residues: CASSYWTGRYEQYF. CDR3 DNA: TGTGCCAGCAGCTACTGGACAGGGCGGTACGAGCAGTACTTC.